These 5 T cell receptor beta chains originate from one sample sequenced in a study of blood T cell repertoires in COVID-19. Method: immunoSEQ multiplex PCR; TCRdb's copy keeps in-frame clones and lacks some. Of about 160,000 clones in the sample, approximately 87% were seen once. Sequencing was done on a sample of peripheral blood. The receptors come from a woman between 65 and 79 years old with COVID-19, enrolled during active disease.

The chain links TRBV27 to TRBJ1-2, with D unresolved. This CDR3 spans 15 amino acids. Between the trimmed V and J ends, which lost 3 bases and 4 bases, there was a span of 15 bases. Germline V lookup: CDR1 MNHEY, CDR2 SMNVEV (reference sequence). In DNA, the CDR3 is TGTGCCAGCAGTTTGACTAAGGGTCTATTCTATGGCTACACCTTC. Encoded protein: CASSLTKGLFYGYTF.

The CDR3 sequence: CASSRRTSGNTGELFF. The DNA of the CDR3 is TGTGCCAGCAGCCGGAGGACTAGCGGGAACACCGGGGAGCTGTTTTTT. The chain is built from TRBV3-1 (or the pseudogene TRBV3-2) and TRBJ2-2; 10 bases match TRBD2. V lost 4 bases, J lost 1 base, and 3 bases stayed unmatched. Germline values: CDR1 LGHDT, CDR2 YNNKEL (reference sequence). The CDR3 is 16 residues long.

This chain links TRBV11-2 with TRBJ2-3; 9 bases line up with TRBD1. Losses at the gene ends were 4 bases for V and 4 bases for J; bases not matched to a gene: 6. The CDR3 runs 15 residues. Germline V gives CDR1 SGHAT, CDR2 FQNNGV. CDR3 DNA: TGTGCCAGCAGCTCCGGGGACAGGGCCCCAGATACGCAGTATTTT. Translation: CASSSGDRAPDTQYF.

This clone was counted between two and nine times. This chain joins TRBV5-1 and TRBJ1-1; 8 nucleotides line up with TRBD1. CDR1 and CDR2 from the germline V gene are SGHRS and YFSETQ. This CDR3 comprises 14 residues. V trimming: 4 bases; J trimming: 4 bases; junction bases outside the gene matches: 6. The CDR3 sequence: CASSTGQGSTEAFF. DNA for the CDR3: TGCGCCAGCAGCACCGGACAGGGCAGCACTGAAGCTTTCTTT.

The chain joins TRBV3-1 (or the pseudogene TRBV3-2) to TRBJ2-5; D remains unclear. The V gene's germline CDR1 is LGHDT and CDR2 YNNKEL (reference sequence). V gave up 1 base and J gave up 5 bases, with 14 bases separating them. The length of the CDR3 is 15 residues. The CDR3 coding sequence is TGTGCCAGCAGCCAAGCCACACCACCCTGGGAGACCCAGTACTTC. It yields the protein CASSQATPPWETQYF.